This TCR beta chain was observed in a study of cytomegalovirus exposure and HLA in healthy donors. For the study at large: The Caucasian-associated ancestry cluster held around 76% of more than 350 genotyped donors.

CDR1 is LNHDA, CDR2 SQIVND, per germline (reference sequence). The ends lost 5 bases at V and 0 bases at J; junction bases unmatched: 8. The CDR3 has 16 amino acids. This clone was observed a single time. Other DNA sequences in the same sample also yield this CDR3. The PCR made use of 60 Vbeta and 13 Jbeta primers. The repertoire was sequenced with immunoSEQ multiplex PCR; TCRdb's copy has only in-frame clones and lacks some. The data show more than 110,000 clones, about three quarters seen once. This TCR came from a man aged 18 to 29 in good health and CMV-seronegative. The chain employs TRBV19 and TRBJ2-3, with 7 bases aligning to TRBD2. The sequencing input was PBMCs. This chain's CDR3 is CASSVASGLSTDTQYF. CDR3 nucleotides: TGTGCCAGTAGTGTCGCTAGCGGCTTAAGCACAGATACGCAGTATTTT.